The source of this TCR beta chain is a study of blood T cells in healthy people across ages. Researchers report isolating at least 6 million PBMCs per sample. PCR was performed a second time for roughly 7 to 11 cycles using a sample-barcoded 5' primer and a J-beta primer mix. Any given sample supplied a minimum of 3 million CDR3-containing paired-end reads. TCRdb used MiXCR to reprocess the 5' RACE reads, holding one entry per CDR3 protein. The sample includes around 1,100,000 distinct CDR3 sequences, less than 45% of them seen just once. Concerning this clonotype itself: The antigen is unknown.

Study results and caveats: Significant beta diversity loss was already apparent by age approximately 36, declining roughly linearly. Strong correlation linked observed beta diversity and percent naive T cells.

Germline CDR1 and CDR2: ENHRY and SYGVKD. This CDR3 region has 12 residues. With 5 bases removed from V and 5 bases from J, the gap between germline ends came to 10 bases. Sequencing was carried out using blood. J is TRBJ2-7 and V is TRBV10-3; D unclear. This sequence originates from a man between 18 and 29 years old in good health. DNA of the CDR3: TGTGCCATCAGTCAGGACGCAAACGAGCAGTACTTC. It encodes CAISQDANEQYF.